The 23 T cell receptor beta chains given below trace back to one sample, sequenced in a study of blood T cell repertoires in COVID-19. This table comes from immunoSEQ multiplex PCR, and its TCRdb copy is limited to in-frame clones, with some not included. Among 120,000 to 150,000 clones, roughly 86% were seen once, and the ten largest hold 13% to 15%. The sequencing input was peripheral blood. These receptors were obtained from a human donor with acute or convalescent COVID-19. The donor label of this sample is uncertain.

This clone occurred a few times. The V call is TRBV3-1 (or the pseudogene TRBV3-2), the J call TRBJ1-2, with TRBD1 as a possible D gene (6 bases). Per the germline V gene, CDR1 is LGHDT and CDR2 is YNNKEL (reference sequence). V was pared by 4 bases and J by 5 bases, with 14 bases between. The CDR3 is 14 amino acids. The CDR3, as DNA: TGTGCCAGCAGCCTACAGGGATCCTTTTATGGCTACACCTTC. It encodes CASSLQGSFYGYTF.

The chain employs TRBV29-1 and TRBJ1-4, with D perhaps TRBD1 (5 bases). There are 13 residues in the CDR3. V lost 2 bases, J lost 8 bases, and 12 bases lay in between. The V gene's germline CDR1 is SQVTM and CDR2 ANQGSEA. Here the CDR3 DNA reads TGCAGCGTTGAATGGGGGGTTAGAGAAAAACTGTTTTTT. It is translated as CSVEWGVREKLFF.

The rearrangement joins TRBV3-1 (or the pseudogene TRBV3-2) to TRBJ2-6; the D gene is possibly TRBD2 (5 bases). Germline lookup yields CDR1 LGHDT and CDR2 YNNKEL (reference sequence). Deletions cut 4 bases from V and 0 bases from J, with 16 bases between. This CDR3 comprises 18 residues. CDR3 DNA: TGTGCCAGCAGCCTCGGACTCCGGGGATCCTCTGGGGCCAACGTCCTGACTTTC. Translation gives CASSLGLRGSSGANVLTF.

The chain uses TRBV10-1 and TRBJ1-4; D not certain. Per germline, CDR1 WNHNN and CDR2 SYGVQD (reference sequence). The V and J ends lost 4 bases and 0 bases respectively, with 6 bases between them. The CDR3 is made up of 14 amino acids. In nucleotides, the CDR3 is TGCGCCAGCAGTGCAGATTCAACTAATGAAAAACTGTTTTTT. This codes for CASSADSTNEKLFF.

The DNA for the CDR3 is TGTGCCAGTAGTTCTCAGGGAATAGGATCGGATGGCTACACCTTC. Its protein product is CASSSQGIGSDGYTF. V gene TRBV19 combines with J gene TRBJ1-2; D might be TRBD1 (5 bases). This CDR3 spans 15 amino acids. With 5 bases removed from V and 6 bases from J, the gap between germline ends came to 19 bases. The V gene's germline CDR1 is LNHDA and CDR2 SQIVND (reference sequence).

V gene TRBV18 combines with J gene TRBJ2-5; the D gene is possibly TRBD1 (5 bases). The CDR3 is made up of 14 amino acids. V dropped 6 bases and J dropped 5 bases, with 16 bases sitting between them. Germline V gives CDR1 KGHSH, CDR2 LQKENI. CDR3: CASSPGKGAETQYF. For the CDR3, the DNA is TGTGCCAGCTCCCCAGGAAAAGGGGCGGAGACCCAGTACTTC.

The chain employs TRBV18 and TRBJ1-5; unclear D gene. The germline V gene has CDR1 KGHSH and CDR2 LQKENI. The CDR3 contains 16 residues. V lost 2 bases and J lost 4, with 15 bases in between. CDR3 region: CASSPREGRSNQPQHF. CDR3 DNA: TGTGCCAGCTCACCAAGGGAGGGTCGATCAAATCAGCCCCAGCATTTT.

The chain couples TRBV7-9 to TRBJ2-7, with TRBD1 matching 8 bases. The V gene end was trimmed by 5 bases and the J gene end by 1 base; junction bases not matched to a gene: 10. Germline-derived CDR1 and CDR2 are SEHNR and FQNEAQ (reference sequence). This CDR3 has 16 amino acids. CDR3 region: CASSAYTGGTSYEQYF. In DNA, the CDR3 is TGTGCCAGCAGCGCGTACACAGGGGGGACTTCCTACGAGCAGTACTTC.

This clone has a handful of counts. This chain joins TRBV25-1 and TRBJ1-1, with unresolved D. The CDR3 contains 12 residues. V lost 6 bases to trimming and J lost 4 bases, with 9 bases between them. Germline CDR1 and CDR2: MGHDK and SYGVNS. The CDR3 region is CASRSGITEAFF. The CDR3 DNA is TGTGCCAGCAGAAGCGGGATCACTGAAGCTTTCTTT.

This clone was counted a single time. The V and J genes are TRBV19 and TRBJ1-2; D might be TRBD1 (6 bases). Deletions cut 7 bases from V and 4 bases from J, with 25 bases between. CDR1 LNHDA and CDR2 SQIVND come from the germline V gene (reference sequence). The CDR3 runs 17 residues. CDR3 amino acids: CASIKGVGGIGSYGYTF. Here the CDR3 DNA reads TGTGCCAGTATCAAAGGGGTAGGGGGTATCGGCAGCTATGGCTACACCTTC.

This chain joins TRBV19 and TRBJ2-3, with 7 bases that match TRBD1. Germline CDR1 and CDR2: LNHDA and SQIVND (reference sequence). Unmatched junction bases numbered 3, after V lost 3 bases and J lost 0 bases. CDR3 length: 15 residues. The DNA for the CDR3 is TGTGCCAGTAGTATTACAGGGGCTAGCACAGATACGCAGTATTTT. This encodes CASSITGASTDTQYF.

The chain employs TRBV5-1 and TRBJ2-2; D call uncertain. Trimming removed 0 bases at V and 6 bases at J, with 12 bases between. The length of the CDR3 is 15 residues. Germline CDR1 reads SGHRS; CDR2 reads YFSETQ. The CDR3 region has the DNA TGCGCCAGCAGCTTGGTCCCTATAGCCTCCGGGGAGCTGTTTTTT. Protein sequence: CASSLVPIASGELFF.

V usage is TRBV12-3 or TRBV12-4 and J usage is TRBJ1-3, with 8 bases fitting TRBD1. J was trimmed by 4 bases and V by 8 bases; bases with no gene match: 4. The CDR3 consists of 13 residues. DNA for the CDR3: TGTGCCAGCGACAGGGGTTCCGGAAACACCATATATTTT. This sequence encodes CASDRGSGNTIYF.

V and J are TRBV14 and TRBJ2-1; 8 nucleotides line up with TRBD1. With V trimmed by 4 bases and J by 7 bases, 6 bases remained unmatched. The CDR3 runs 14 residues. Germline lookup yields CDR1 SGHDN and CDR2 FVKESK. As DNA, the CDR3 is TGTGCCAGCAGCCCGGACAGGGTAGGGAATGAGCAGTTCTTC. It is translated as CASSPDRVGNEQFF. Full variable domain (missing parts from reference TRBV14 and TRBJ2-1): EAGVTQFPSHSVIEKGQTVTLRCDPISGHDNLYWYRRVMGKEIKFLLHFVKESKQDESGMPNNRFLAERTGGTYSTLKVQPAELEDSGVYFCASSPDRVGNEQFFGPGTRLTVL.

This chain links TRBV12-2 with TRBJ2-5; the table's D call, TRBD2, was not checked against the DNA. TRBV12-2 is annotated as a pseudogene. The CDR3 has 17 amino acids. The CDR3 protein is CASRRRCGGPTKETQYF. The CDR3 coding sequence is TGTGCAAGTCGCCGCCGGTGCGGGGGGCCAACGAAGGAGACCCAGTACTTC.

As to this clone: Distinct nucleotide sequences in the sample also encode this CDR3. The chain joins TRBV7-3 to TRBJ2-6; D is undetermined. CDR1 and CDR2 from the germline V gene are SGHTA and FQGTGA. There are 15 residues in the CDR3. V lost 0 bases and J 1 base, leaving 4 bases between the germline ends. The CDR3 reads CASSLTRSGANVLTF. CDR3 nucleotides: TGTGCCAGCAGCTTAACGCGGTCTGGGGCCAACGTCCTGACTTTC.

This clone was detected once. This sequence joins TRBV21-1 and TRBJ1-5; no check of the table's D call, TRBD1, against the DNA was made. TRBV21-1 counts as a pseudogene. This CDR3 has 16 residues. In nucleotides, the CDR3 is TGTGCCAGCAGTCAAGACAGGGGGCCTAGCAATCAGCCCCAGCATTTT. As protein: CASSQDRGPSNQPQHF.

The chain's CDR3 is CASSQHGGFTEAFF. Written as DNA, the CDR3 is TGTGCCAGCAGCCAACATGGGGGGTTTACTGAAGCTTTCTTT. This chain links TRBV6-5 with TRBJ1-1, with D perhaps TRBD1 (5 bases). The germline CDR1 and CDR2 sequences are MNHEY and SVGAGI. The V and J ends lost 6 bases and 5 bases respectively, with 16 bases between them. The length of the CDR3 is 14 residues.

The table lists this clone with a count of one. This chain links TRBV5-5 with TRBJ2-7, with D possibly being TRBD1 (7 bases). The germline CDR1 and CDR2 sequences are SGHKS and YYEKEE (reference sequence). V was clipped by 0 bases and J by 4 bases, with 11 bases between them. The CDR3 length is 14 residues. The CDR3 sequence: CASSLVPGGYEQYF. CDR3 nucleotides: TGTGCCAGCAGCTTGGTTCCAGGGGGGTACGAGCAGTACTTC. The full variable domain, rest sourced from reference TRBV5-5 and TRBJ2-7, is DAGVTQSPTHLIKTRGQQVTLRCSPISGHKSVSWYQQVLGQGPQFIFQYYEKEERGRGNFPDRFSARQFPNYSSELNVNALLLGDSALYLCASSLVPGGYEQYFGPGTRLTVT.

The chain recombines TRBV6-5 with TRBJ2-1, with 9 bases fitting TRBD2. J gave up 1 base and V 6 bases, and 4 bases lay outside the gene matches. The CDR3 is 15 amino acids. Per the germline V gene, CDR1 is MNHEY and CDR2 is SVGAGI. The CDR3, as DNA: TGTGCCAGCAGACTTAGCGGGGGTTCCTACAATGAGCAGTTCTTC. Its translation: CASRLSGGSYNEQFF.

This clone was seen a few times. This CDR3 reads CASSLGREEKLFF. The CDR3 DNA reads TGTGCCAGCAGTTTAGGGCGGGAGGAAAAACTGTTTTTT. The chain recombines TRBV6-5 with TRBJ1-4; no definite D call. CDR3 size: 13 residues. Per the germline V gene, CDR1 is MNHEY and CDR2 is SVGAGI. The ends were cut back, 4 bases at V and 8 bases at J, with 11 bases in the middle.

The chain uses TRBV5-4 and TRBJ2-7; D ambiguous. This CDR3 comprises 15 residues. Trimming left V 4 bases short and J 2 bases short, with 16 bases between. The V gene's germline CDR1 is SGHNT and CDR2 YYREEE (reference sequence). The CDR3: CASSKSLPTTYEQYF. The CDR3 DNA reads TGTGCCAGCAGCAAGTCCCTCCCAACTACCTACGAGCAGTACTTC.

V and J are TRBV2 and TRBJ1-1; possible D gene TRBD1, 5 bases. V lost 7 bases and J 0 bases, leaving 18 bases between the germline ends. The germline gives CDR1 SNHLY, CDR2 FYNNEI. The CDR3 has 16 amino acids. CDR3 amino acids: CASNEENRPMNTEAFF. The CDR3 nucleotides are TGTGCCAGCAATGAGGAAAACAGGCCTATGAACACTGAAGCTTTCTTT.